This section outlines one T cell receptor beta chain sequence together with its context. The junction does not match germline at one end; this may be a read error. This entry is derived from a study of blood T cells in healthy people across ages. This CDR3 comprises 16 residues. The germline V gene has CDR1 LGHDT and CDR2 YNNKEL (reference sequence). Next came a second PCR, run for roughly 6 to 11 cycles, which used a sample-barcoded 5' primer along with a J-beta primer mix. Every sample produced at least 2.5 million CDR3-containing paired-end reads. TCRdb recomputed calls from the 5' RACE reads with MiXCR, one row per CDR3 protein. The repertoire consists of about 570,000 distinct CDR3 sequences, with approximately 25% occurring once and the leading ten covering around 20%.

V and J are TRBV3-1 and TRBJ2-3; 9 bases line up with TRBD1. Sequencing was done on a sample of blood. This TCR was recovered from a woman aged 70-85 years in good health. The CDR3: CASSQADRGVTDTQYF. The CDR3, as DNA: TGTGCCAGCAGCCAAGCGGACAGGGGCGTAACAGATACGCAGTACTTT.